Below, 4 T cell receptor beta chains from the same sample are listed, as sequenced in a study of shared clonotypes between healthy human individuals. Profiled with immunoSEQ multiplex PCR; TCRdb holds only in-frame clones, not every one. Of around 1.6 million clones listed, 98% were seen once; the top ten hold around 0.45%. Input material: naive CD4+ T cells sorted from blood. Subset meaning: CD45RA+ positively selected. The source of these receptors is a man younger than 40 in good health.

J is TRBJ1-5 and V is TRBV19, with unresolved D. The CDR3 has 14 amino acids. The V end was cut by 9 bases, the J end by 2 bases, with 14 bases between. Germline V gene lookup returns CDR1 LNHDA and CDR2 SQIVND (reference sequence). The chain's CDR3 is CASASPGGNQPQHF. CDR3 sequence (DNA): TGTGCCAGCGCGTCCCCTGGAGGCAATCAGCCCCAGCATTTT.

This chain connects TRBV28 to TRBJ2-3; 8 bases line up with TRBD1. Germline CDR1 MDHEN, CDR2 SYDVKM. The CDR3 sequence is 15 residues long. Germline trimming cut 6 bases from V and 3 bases from J; bases unmatched to any gene: 8. CDR3 loop: CASSLTWTGTDTQYF. CDR3 coding DNA: TGTGCCAGCAGCTTAACTTGGACAGGGACAGATACGCAGTATTTT.

The chain is built from TRBV11-2 and TRBJ2-1; 11 bases fit TRBD2. Per the germline V gene, CDR1 is SGHAT and CDR2 is FQNNGV. Trimming took 1 base from V and 4 from J; bases not matched to a gene: 3. The length of the CDR3 is 16 residues. The DNA for the CDR3 is TGTGCCAGCAGCTTAGTTAGCGGGAGGGGGTACAATGAGCAGTTCTTC. Protein product: CASSLVSGRGYNEQFF.

The genes are TRBV5-1 and TRBJ2-2; 8 bases map to TRBD2. The CDR3 extends over 15 amino acids. Germline CDR1 is SGHRS and CDR2 is YFSETQ. After removal of 2 bases from V and 6 bases from J, the junction contained 6 bases not matched to a gene. CDR3 residues: CASSLAGVFSGELFF. The CDR3 DNA reads as TGCGCCAGCAGCTTAGCGGGAGTATTTTCCGGGGAGCTGTTTTTT. Full variable domain (outside the CDR3, taken from reference TRBV5-1 and TRBJ2-2): KAGVTQTPRYLIKTRGQQVTLSCSPISGHRSVSWYQQTPGQGLQFLFEYFSETQRNKGNFPGRFSGRQFSNSRSEMNVSTLELGDSALYLCASSLAGVFSGELFFGEGSRLTVL.